Listed below are T cell receptor beta chains from one sample, sequenced in a study of T cell responses to AZD1222 COVID-19 vaccine. Here immunoSEQ multiplex PCR was the method, and the copy in TCRdb shows in-frame clones only, minus some. The sample shows about 61,000 clones, around 90% of them seen only once. Specimen: peripheral blood, collected on day 0 of AZD1222 vaccination. These receptors were obtained from an adult in good health. Both conserved end residues are part of each CDR3.

V gene,CDR3 length,CDR3 protein
TRBV6-5,14,CASSYGLLNTEAFF
TRBV6-2/TRBV6-3,14,CASSYSAGNYEQYF
TRBV2,11,CAGAVNEKLFF
TRBV4-1,15,CASSQDPSTYYGYTF
TRBV2,16,CASSERLAGGPDTQYF
TRBV6-1,15,CASSERQGESHEQYF
TRBV12-3/TRBV12-4,13,CASRLTGAGGYTF
TRBV7-9,13,CASMGQRNTEAFF
TRBV7-9,12,CALNDRVGEQYF
TRBV4-2,17,CASSHQTSGGAYNEQFF
TRBV7-8,14,CASSHGQTNEKLFF
TRBV19,16,CASSIVGTLSNQPQHF
TRBV3-1/TRBV3-2,12,CASSPGDRGYTF
TRBV6-5,12,CASSKVDPRAFF
TRBV5-1,14,CASSLAGQGYEQYF
TRBV18,13,CASSPKESGGYTF
TRBV3-1/TRBV3-2,15,CASSPQRQILAEAFF
TRBV7-9,18,CASSLEWTSSSYNSPLHF
TRBV10-1,18,CASSGTSGDHFGPGELFF
TRBV2,13,CASSAQGDQPQHF
TRBV4-1,16,CASSQAGTIFSGELFF
TRBV12-5,14,CASGLPGAVYGYTF
TRBV9,18,CASSARPGLAGGEETQYF
TRBV6-6,13,CASSRDRDAEAFF